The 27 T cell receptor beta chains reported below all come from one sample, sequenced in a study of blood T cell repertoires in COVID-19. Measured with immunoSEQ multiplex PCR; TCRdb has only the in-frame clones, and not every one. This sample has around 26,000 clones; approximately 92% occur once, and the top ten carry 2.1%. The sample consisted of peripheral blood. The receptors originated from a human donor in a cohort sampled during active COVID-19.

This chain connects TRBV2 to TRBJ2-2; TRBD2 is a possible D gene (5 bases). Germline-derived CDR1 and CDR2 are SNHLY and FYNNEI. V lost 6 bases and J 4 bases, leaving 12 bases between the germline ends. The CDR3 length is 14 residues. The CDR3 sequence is CASSPGSVTGELFF. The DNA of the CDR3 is TGTGCCAGCAGCCCGGGGAGCGTCACCGGGGAGCTGTTTTTT.

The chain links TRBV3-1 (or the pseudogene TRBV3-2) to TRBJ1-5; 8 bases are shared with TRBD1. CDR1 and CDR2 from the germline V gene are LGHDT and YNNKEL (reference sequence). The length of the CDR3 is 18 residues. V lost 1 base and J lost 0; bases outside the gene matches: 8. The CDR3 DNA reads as TGTGCCAGCAGCCAAGGGGCGACAGGGGCCTATAGCAATCAGCCCCAGCATTTT. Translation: CASSQGATGAYSNQPQHF.

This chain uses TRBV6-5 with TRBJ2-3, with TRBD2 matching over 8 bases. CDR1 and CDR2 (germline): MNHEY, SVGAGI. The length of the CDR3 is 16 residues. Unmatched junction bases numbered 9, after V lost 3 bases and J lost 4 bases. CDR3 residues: CASSYTRGGRADTQYF. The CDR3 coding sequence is TGTGCCAGCAGTTATACCCGGGGGGGCAGAGCAGATACGCAGTATTTT.

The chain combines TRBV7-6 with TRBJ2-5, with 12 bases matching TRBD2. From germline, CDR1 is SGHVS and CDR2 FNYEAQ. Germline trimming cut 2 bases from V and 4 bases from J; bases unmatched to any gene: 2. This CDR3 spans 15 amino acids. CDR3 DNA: TGTGCCAGCAGCTTACTAGCGGGAGGGTTAGAGACCCAGTACTTC. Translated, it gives CASSLLAGGLETQYF. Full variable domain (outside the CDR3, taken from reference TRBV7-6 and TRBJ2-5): GAGVSQSPRYKVTKRGQDVALRCDPISGHVSLYWYRQALGQGPEFLTYFNYEAQQDKSGLPNDRFSAERPEGSISTLTIQRTEQRDSAMYRCASSLLAGGLETQYFGPGTRLLVL.

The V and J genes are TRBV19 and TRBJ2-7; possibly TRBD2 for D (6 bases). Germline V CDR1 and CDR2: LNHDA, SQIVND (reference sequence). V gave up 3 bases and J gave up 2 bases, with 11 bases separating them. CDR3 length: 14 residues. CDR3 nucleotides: TGTGCCAGTAGTATGGGAGGTATAACCTACGAGCAGTACTTC. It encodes CASSMGGITYEQYF.

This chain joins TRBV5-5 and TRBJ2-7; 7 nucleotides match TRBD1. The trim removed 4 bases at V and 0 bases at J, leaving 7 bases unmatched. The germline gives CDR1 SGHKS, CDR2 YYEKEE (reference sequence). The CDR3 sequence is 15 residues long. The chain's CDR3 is CASSLGTASSYEQYF. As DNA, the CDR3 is TGTGCCAGCAGCCTCGGGACAGCAAGCTCCTACGAGCAGTACTTC.

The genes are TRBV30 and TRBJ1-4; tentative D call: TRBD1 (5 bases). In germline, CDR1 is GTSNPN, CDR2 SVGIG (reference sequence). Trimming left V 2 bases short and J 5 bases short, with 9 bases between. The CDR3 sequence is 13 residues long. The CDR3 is CAWSRRVNEKLFF. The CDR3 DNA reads TGTGCCTGGAGTCGCAGGGTAAATGAAAAACTGTTTTTT.

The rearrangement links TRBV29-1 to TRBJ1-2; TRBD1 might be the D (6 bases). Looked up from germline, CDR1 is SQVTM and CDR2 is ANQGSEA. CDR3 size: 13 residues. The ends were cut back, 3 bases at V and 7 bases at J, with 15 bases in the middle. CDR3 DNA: TGCAGCGTTGACAAACAGGGAGTGAGTGGCTACACCTTC. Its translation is CSVDKQGVSGYTF.

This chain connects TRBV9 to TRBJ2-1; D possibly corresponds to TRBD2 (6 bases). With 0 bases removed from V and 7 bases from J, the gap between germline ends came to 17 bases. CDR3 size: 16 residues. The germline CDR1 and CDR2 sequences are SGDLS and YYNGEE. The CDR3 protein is CASSVASGALVNEQFF. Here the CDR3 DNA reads TGTGCCAGCAGCGTAGCCTCGGGAGCGCTGGTGAATGAGCAGTTCTTC.

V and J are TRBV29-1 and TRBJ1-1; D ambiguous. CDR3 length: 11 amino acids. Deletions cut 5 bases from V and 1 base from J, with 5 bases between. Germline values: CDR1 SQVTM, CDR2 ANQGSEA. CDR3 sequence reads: CSVPGNTEAFF. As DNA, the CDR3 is TGCAGCGTTCCGGGGAACACTGAAGCTTTCTTT.

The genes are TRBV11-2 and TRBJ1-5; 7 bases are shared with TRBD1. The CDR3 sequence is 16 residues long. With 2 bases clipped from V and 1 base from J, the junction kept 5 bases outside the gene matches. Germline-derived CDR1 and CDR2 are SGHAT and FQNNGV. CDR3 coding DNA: TGTGCCAGCAGCTTAACACTGGGACAGAGCAATCAGCCCCAGCATTTT. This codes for CASSLTLGQSNQPQHF.

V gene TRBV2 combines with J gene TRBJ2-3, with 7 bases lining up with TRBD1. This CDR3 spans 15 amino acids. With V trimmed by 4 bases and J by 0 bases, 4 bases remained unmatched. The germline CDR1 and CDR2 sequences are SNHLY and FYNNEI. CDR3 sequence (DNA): TGTGCCAGCAGTGGGGGGACAGCTAGCACAGATACGCAGTATTTT. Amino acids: CASSGGTASTDTQYF.

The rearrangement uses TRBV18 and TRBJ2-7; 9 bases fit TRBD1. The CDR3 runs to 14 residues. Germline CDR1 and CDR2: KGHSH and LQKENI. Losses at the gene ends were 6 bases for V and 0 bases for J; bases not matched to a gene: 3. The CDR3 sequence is CASSGTGSSYEQYF. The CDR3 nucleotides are TGTGCCAGCTCCGGGACAGGGAGCTCCTACGAGCAGTACTTC.

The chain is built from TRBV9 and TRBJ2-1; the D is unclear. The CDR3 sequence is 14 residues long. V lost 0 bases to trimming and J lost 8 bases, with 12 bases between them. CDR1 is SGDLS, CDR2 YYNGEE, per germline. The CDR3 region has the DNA TGTGCCAGCAGCGTAGTGGCTAGATTGGATGAGCAGTTCTTC. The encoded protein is CASSVVARLDEQFF. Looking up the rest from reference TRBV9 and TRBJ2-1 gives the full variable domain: DSGVTQTPKHLITATGQRVTLRCSPRSGDLSVYWYQQSLDQGLQFLIQYYNGEERAKGNILERFSAQQFPDLHSELNLSSLELGDSALYFCASSVVARLDEQFFGPGTRLTVL.

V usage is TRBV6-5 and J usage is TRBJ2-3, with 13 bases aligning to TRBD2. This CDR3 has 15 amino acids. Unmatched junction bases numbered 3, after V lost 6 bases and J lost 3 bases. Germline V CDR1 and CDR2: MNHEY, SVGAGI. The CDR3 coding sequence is TGTGCCAGCAGGGGACTAGCGGGAAGTACAGATACGCAGTATTTT. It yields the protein CASRGLAGSTDTQYF.

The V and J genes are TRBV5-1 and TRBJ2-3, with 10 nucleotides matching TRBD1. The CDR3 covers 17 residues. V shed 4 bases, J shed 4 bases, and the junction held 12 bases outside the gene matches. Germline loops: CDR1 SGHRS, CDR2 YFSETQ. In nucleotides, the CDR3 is TGCGCCAGCAGCCCGGGACAGGGGATCGGGGCGGCAGATACGCAGTATTTT. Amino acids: CASSPGQGIGAADTQYF.

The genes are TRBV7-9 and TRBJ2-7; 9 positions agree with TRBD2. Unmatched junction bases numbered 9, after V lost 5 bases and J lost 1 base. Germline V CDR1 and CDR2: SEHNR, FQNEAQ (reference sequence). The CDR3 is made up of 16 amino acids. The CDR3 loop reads CASSPLRLAVSYEQYF. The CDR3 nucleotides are TGTGCCAGCAGCCCATTGCGACTAGCGGTTTCCTACGAGCAGTACTTC.

The CDR3 DNA reads as TGTGCCAGCAGTGTACAGGGGGCGACAAACTATGGCTACACCTTC. This gives the protein CASSVQGATNYGYTF. The V gene is TRBV25-1, the J gene TRBJ1-2, with 9 bases fitting TRBD1. Germline assignment: CDR1 MGHDK and CDR2 SYGVNS. V lost 4 bases and J lost 2; bases outside the gene matches: 5. The CDR3 covers 15 residues.

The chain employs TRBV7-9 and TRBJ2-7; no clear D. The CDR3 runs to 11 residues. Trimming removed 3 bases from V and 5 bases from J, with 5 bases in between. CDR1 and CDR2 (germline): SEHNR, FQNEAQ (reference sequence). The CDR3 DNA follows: TGTGCCAGCAGCTTCCGGGACGAGCAGTACTTC. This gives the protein CASSFRDEQYF.

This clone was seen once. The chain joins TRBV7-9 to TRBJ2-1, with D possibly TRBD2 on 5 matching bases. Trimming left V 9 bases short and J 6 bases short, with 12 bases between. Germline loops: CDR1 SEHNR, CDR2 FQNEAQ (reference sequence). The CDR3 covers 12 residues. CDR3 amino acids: CASSGSSNEQFF. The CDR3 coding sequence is TGTGCCAGTTCGGGGAGTAGCAATGAGCAGTTCTTC.

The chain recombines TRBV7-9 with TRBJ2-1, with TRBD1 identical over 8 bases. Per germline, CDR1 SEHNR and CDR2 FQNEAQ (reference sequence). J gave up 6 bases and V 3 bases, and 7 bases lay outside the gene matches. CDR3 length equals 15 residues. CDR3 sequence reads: CASSFGQGEANEQFF. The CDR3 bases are TGTGCCAGCAGCTTCGGACAGGGTGAGGCCAATGAGCAGTTCTTC.

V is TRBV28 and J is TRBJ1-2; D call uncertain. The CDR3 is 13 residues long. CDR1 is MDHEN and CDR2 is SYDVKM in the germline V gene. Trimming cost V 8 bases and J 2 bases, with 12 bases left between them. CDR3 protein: CASLEAQNYGYTF. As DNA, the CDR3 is TGTGCCAGCCTCGAGGCACAAAACTATGGCTACACCTTC.

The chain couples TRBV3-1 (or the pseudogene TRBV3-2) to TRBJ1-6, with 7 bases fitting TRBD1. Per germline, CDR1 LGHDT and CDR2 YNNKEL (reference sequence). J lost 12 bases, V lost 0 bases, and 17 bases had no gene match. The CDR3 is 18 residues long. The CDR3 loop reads CASSQDEGGVVWNRPLHF. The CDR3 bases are TGTGCCAGCAGCCAAGATGAAGGGGGCGTAGTCTGGAACCGACCCCTCCACTTT.

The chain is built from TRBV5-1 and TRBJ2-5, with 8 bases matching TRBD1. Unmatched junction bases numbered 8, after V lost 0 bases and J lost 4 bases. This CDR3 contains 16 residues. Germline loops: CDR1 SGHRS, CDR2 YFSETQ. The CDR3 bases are TGCGCCAGCAGCTTGGGGCACAGGGGGGAGGCAGAGACCCAGTACTTC. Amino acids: CASSLGHRGEAETQYF.

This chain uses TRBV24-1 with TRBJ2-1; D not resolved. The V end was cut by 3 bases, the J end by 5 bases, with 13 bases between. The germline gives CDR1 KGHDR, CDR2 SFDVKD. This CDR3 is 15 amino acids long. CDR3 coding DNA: TGTGCCACCAGTGATCCTACCACCCGAAACAATGAGCAGTTCTTC. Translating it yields CATSDPTTRNNEQFF.

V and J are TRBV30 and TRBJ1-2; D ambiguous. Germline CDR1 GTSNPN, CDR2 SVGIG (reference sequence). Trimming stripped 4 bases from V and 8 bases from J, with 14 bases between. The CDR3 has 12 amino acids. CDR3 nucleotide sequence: TGTGCCTGGATGGCGCAGGTCGGCGGCTACACCTTC. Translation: CAWMAQVGGYTF.

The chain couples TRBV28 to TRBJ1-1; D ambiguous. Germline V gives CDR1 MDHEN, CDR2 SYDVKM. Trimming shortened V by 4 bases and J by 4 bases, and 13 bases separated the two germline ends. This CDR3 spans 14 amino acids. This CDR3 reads CASSSSSPPTEAFF. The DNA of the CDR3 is TGTGCCAGCAGTTCCTCCTCCCCCCCCACTGAAGCTTTCTTT. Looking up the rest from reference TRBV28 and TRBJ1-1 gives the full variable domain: DVKVTQSSRYLVKRTGEKVFLECVQDMDHENMFWYRQDPGLGLRLIYFSYDVKMKEKGDIPEGYSVSREKKERFSLILESASTNQTSMYLCASSSSSPPTEAFFGQGTRLTVV.